The clone carrying this T cell receptor (beta chain) occurred a few times. This sample stems from a study of blood T cell repertoires in COVID-19. The repertoire was sequenced with immunoSEQ multiplex PCR; TCRdb's copy has only in-frame clones and lacks some. The table records a few hundred thousand clones, about 84% of them present only once. CDR1 is MNHNY and CDR2 is SVGAGI in the germline V gene (reference sequence). V dropped 5 bases and J dropped 1; count of bases not matched to a gene: 8. The CDR3 covers 16 residues. Sample: PBMCs or T cells enriched from blood (not recorded which). The chain couples TRBV6-6 to TRBJ1-5; 7 positions agree with TRBD1. The clonotype was recovered from a woman aged 35 to 49 with acute COVID-19. Here the CDR3 DNA reads TGTGCCAGCAGTCGATCAGGGGGTTTGAGCAATCAGCCCCAGCATTTT. Its protein product is CASSRSGGLSNQPQHF.